The rows below give T cell receptor beta chains drawn from one sample of a study of graft-versus-host responses after intestinal transplantation. The assay was immunoSEQ multiplex PCR, and TCRdb's table has in-frame clones only and misses some. Among about 30,000 clones listed, roughly 87% were seen once. The sequencing here drew on PBMCs, taken roughly 68 weeks after intestinal transplantation. These receptors were taken from a human patient who received an intestinal transplant, so some T cells may come from the graft donor. CDR3s include the opening cysteine and the closing phenylalanine or tryptophan. D genes are given only for firm matches. Part of the rows lack a size; the others show once, few, many or a class for expanded clones.

TGCGCCAGCAGTGAGCCTCCTAGCGGGGGTCTTTTGACCCAGTACTTC CASSEPPSGGLLTQYF TRBJ2-5 TRBV10-2 NA TRBD2
TGTGCCAGCAGCTTGGGGCAATCCTACGAGCAGTACTTC CASSLGQSYEQYF TRBJ2-7 TRBV5-4 NA NA
TGTGCCAGCAGTGACTCCCGGGGGCGCCCCTACGAGCAGTACTTC CASSDSRGRPYEQYF TRBJ2-7 TRBV28 NA NA
TGTGCCAGCAGCTTAGATTTCTGGGGACTAGCGGCCTACAATGAGCAGTTCTTC CASSLDFWGLAAYNEQFF TRBJ2-1 TRBV11-2 NA TRBD2
TGCGCCAGCAGCCAAGAAACAGGGTACGAGCAGTACTTC CASSQETGYEQYF TRBJ2-7 TRBV4-3 NA NA
TGTGCCAGCAGCTTGGAGTTCGATTCACCCCTCCACTTT CASSLEFDSPLHF TRBJ1-6 TRBV5-5 few NA
TGCGCCAGCAGCCGAACAGGGGAGTACGAGCAGTACTTC CASSRTGEYEQYF TRBJ2-7 TRBV4-1 NA TRBD1
TGTGCCAGCTCACAGGGGAGCAATCAGCCCCAGCATTTT CASSQGSNQPQHF TRBJ1-5 TRBV18 NA NA
TGTGCCAGCAGTTTAGGCAGGGGCACCTACGAGCAGTACTTC CASSLGRGTYEQYF TRBJ2-7 TRBV27 NA NA
TGTGCCAGCAGCCCAGGACAGGTCCCTTATAGCAATCAGCCCCAGCATTTT CASSPGQVPYSNQPQHF TRBJ1-5 TRBV28 NA TRBD1
TGTGCCAGCAGTGAAGGGGAATATAGCGACAATGAGCAGTTCTTC CASSEGEYSDNEQFF TRBJ2-1 TRBV6-1 NA NA
TGTGCCAGCAGCAAAGTGGCCAGCGCGAACACCGGGGAGCTGTTTTTT CASSKVASANTGELFF TRBJ2-2 TRBV21-1 NA NA
TGCGCCAGCAGCCAAGATCTCAGAGCTAACTATGGCTACACCTTC CASSQDLRANYGYTF TRBJ1-2 TRBV4-1 NA NA
TGTGCCTGGAGTGTCCTCCCCGGGGAGCTGTTTTTT CAWSVLPGELFF TRBJ2-2 TRBV30 NA NA
TGCGCCAGCAGCCAAGATCATGGGGCCCGGGCCGGGGAGCTGTTTTTT CASSQDHGARAGELFF TRBJ2-2 TRBV4-1 few NA
TGTGCCAGCAGACTAGCGGCCTATAGGGAGACCCAGTACTTC CASRLAAYRETQYF TRBJ2-5 TRBV28 NA TRBD2
TGTGCCTGGACAAACTCTGGAAACACCATATATTTT CAWTNSGNTIYF TRBJ1-3 TRBV30 few NA
TGTGCCAGCAGCTTAAACAGGCAAGAGACCCAGTACTTC CASSLNRQETQYF TRBJ2-5 TRBV7-9 NA NA
TGTGCCAGCAGCTTAGTTGGCGGATACACAGATACGCAGTATTTT CASSLVGGYTDTQYF TRBJ2-3 TRBV7-8 medium-sized NA
TGTGCCAGCTCACGATCCGGGGGGAACACTGAAGCTTTCTTT CASSRSGGNTEAFF TRBJ1-1 TRBV18 NA NA
TGTGCCACCTCCGGGCAGCCCCAGCATTTT CATSGQPQHF TRBJ1-5 TRBV28 NA NA
TGCGCCAGCAGCTTGCCTGACAGGGGGGAAGGGGCCACAGATACGCAGTATTTT CASSLPDRGEGATDTQYF TRBJ2-3 TRBV5-1 NA TRBD1
TGTGCCAGCAGCTTGGACAGCTCCTACGAGCAGTACTTC CASSLDSSYEQYF TRBJ2-7 TRBV11-2 NA NA
TGTGCCAGCAGCTATAGGACTAGCGGATTTTCCTACAATGAGCAGTTCTTC CASSYRTSGFSYNEQFF TRBJ2-1 TRBV7-9 once TRBD2
TGTGCCAGCAGTGAATTTCCAGGGCCCTATGGCTACACCTTC CASSEFPGPYGYTF TRBJ1-2 TRBV6-1 NA NA
TGTGCCAGGCCCGTGGGGGGGGAGCAGTACTTC CARPVGGEQYF TRBJ2-7 TRBV21-1 NA NA
TGCGCCAGCAGCCACCCGGGATCTGGGGCCAACGTCCTGACTTTC CASSHPGSGANVLTF TRBJ2-6 TRBV4-1 NA NA
TGTGCTAGTGGTTTGGTAGTGGGACAGGGGAACACTGAAGCTTTCTTT CASGLVVGQGNTEAFF TRBJ1-1 TRBV12-5 NA TRBD1
TGTGCCAGCAGACCTGGAACGTGGGGCAATCAGCCCCAGCATTTT CASRPGTWGNQPQHF TRBJ1-5 TRBV7-9 NA NA
TGCGCCAGCAGCCAAGATTGGGGCAGCTACGAGCAGTACTTC CASSQDWGSYEQYF TRBJ2-7 TRBV4-3 once NA
TGTGCCAGCAGTTATATCGGCTCACCCCTCCACTTT CASSYIGSPLHF TRBJ1-6 TRBV6-5 NA NA
TGTGCCAGCAGCTTCCCGGGACAGGGGAAAACCGGGGAGCTGTTTTTT CASSFPGQGKTGELFF TRBJ2-2 TRBV7-9 NA TRBD1
TGCGCCAGCAGCCAAAGATCCGCAGCGGGGGGCCTCAATGGTCCCTACGAGCAGTACTTC CASSQRSAAGGLNGPYEQYF TRBJ2-7 TRBV4-1 NA TRBD2
TGTGCCAGCAGTTTATGGAGTGGGGCTAGCGGGCTCAAAAACATTCAGTACTTC CASSLWSGASGLKNIQYF TRBJ2-4 TRBV28 NA TRBD2
TGTGCCAGCAGCTTACTCCCCCTGCTAGATAGGGGTGGGGCGGTCTACAATGAGCAGTTCTTC CASSLLPLLDRGGAVYNEQFF TRBJ2-1 TRBV7-3 once NA
TGTGCCAGCAGCCTAGGGTGGGGGGGCGGCTATGGCTACACCTTC CASSLGWGGGYGYTF TRBJ1-2 TRBV6-1 NA NA
TGTGCCAGCAGCTGGGGACAGACTAAAGAGACCCAGTACTTC CASSWGQTKETQYF TRBJ2-5 TRBV5-4 NA TRBD1
TGTGCCAGCTCACCACTCCCCGGGAATGAGCAGTTCTTC CASSPLPGNEQFF TRBJ2-1 TRBV18 once NA
TGTGCCAGCAGCCAAAGGGGGCCATACGAGCAGTACTTC CASSQRGPYEQYF TRBJ2-7 TRBV14 NA TRBD1
TGTGCCAGCAGCGCGGGACTAGCGGAGGACAATGAGCAGTTCTTC CASSAGLAEDNEQFF TRBJ2-1 TRBV5-5 NA TRBD2
TGTGCTAGTGGTTTGGCCCCAGGGGCCAATCAGCCCCAGCATTTT CASGLAPGANQPQHF TRBJ1-5 TRBV12-5 once NA
TGTGCCATCAGTGGAAGTAGTTACTATGGCTACACCTTC CAISGSSYYGYTF TRBJ1-2 TRBV10-3 NA NA
TGCGCCAGCAGCCACCAGGGCTCTGAAGCTTTCTTT CASSHQGSEAFF TRBJ1-1 TRBV5-1 NA NA
TGTGCCAGTAGTATAGGGGGCAGGGGCCCTCAGCCCCAGCATTTT CASSIGGRGPQPQHF TRBJ1-5 TRBV19 NA NA
TGTGCCTGGAGTGCAGTTATATCGGGAAAACTGTTTTTT CAWSAVISGKLFF TRBJ1-4 TRBV30 NA NA
TGCGCCAGCAGCCCCCGAGGAGGGGCAACTAATGAAAAACTGTTTTTT CASSPRGGATNEKLFF TRBJ1-4 TRBV4-1 once NA
TGTGCCAGCAGTTATCGGGGATCCATGAACACTGAAGCTTTCTTT CASSYRGSMNTEAFF TRBJ1-1 TRBV6-5 NA NA
TGTGCCAGCAGTGAAGAGGCTAGCTCGAAGCAGTACTTC CASSEEASSKQYF TRBJ2-7 TRBV25-1 NA NA
TGTGCCAGCAGTTACGCGTTATATGGCTACACCTTC CASSYALYGYTF TRBJ1-2 TRBV6-6 NA NA
TGTGCCAGCAGCTCACCTTTTACTAAAGTCGGGGGCCACGAGCAGTACTTC CASSSPFTKVGGHEQYF TRBJ2-7 TRBV7-8 NA NA
TGTGCCAGCTCATCAGGCAAGACAGGGGTGGCCTATGGCTACACCTTC CASSSGKTGVAYGYTF TRBJ1-2 TRBV18 NA TRBD1
TGTGCCAGCAGTGGGACAAAAACAACTAATGAAAAACTGTTTTTT CASSGTKTTNEKLFF TRBJ1-4 TRBV14 NA NA
TGCGCCAGCAGCTTGGCAGGGAACACCGGGGAGCTGTTTTTT CASSLAGNTGELFF TRBJ2-2 TRBV5-1 few NA
TGTGCCAGCAGTTACTCGCGGGGGTACTCACCCCTCCACTTT CASSYSRGYSPLHF TRBJ1-6 TRBV6-6 once NA
TGTGCCAGCAGCCCTTTTTGGGACAGAAAGAACACTGAAGCTTTCTTT CASSPFWDRKNTEAFF TRBJ1-1 TRBV13 few TRBD1